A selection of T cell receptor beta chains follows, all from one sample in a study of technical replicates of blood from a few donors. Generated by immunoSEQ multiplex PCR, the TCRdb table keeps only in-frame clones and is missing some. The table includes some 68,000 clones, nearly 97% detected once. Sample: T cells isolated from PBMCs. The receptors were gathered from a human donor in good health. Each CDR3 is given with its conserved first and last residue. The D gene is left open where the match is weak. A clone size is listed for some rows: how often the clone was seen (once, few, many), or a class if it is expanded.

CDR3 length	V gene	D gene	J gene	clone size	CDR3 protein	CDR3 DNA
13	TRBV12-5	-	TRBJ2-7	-	CASNRLVLHEQYF	TGTGCTAGCAACCGACTAGTATTGCACGAGCAGTACTTC
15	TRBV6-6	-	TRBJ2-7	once	CASSQQGPLPYEQYF	TGTGCCAGCAGTCAACAGGGACCCCTGCCCTACGAGCAGTACTTC
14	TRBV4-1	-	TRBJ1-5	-	CASSRGLSNQPQHF	TGCGCCAGCAGCCGCGGACTGAGTAATCAGCCCCAGCATTTT
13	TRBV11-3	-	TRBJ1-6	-	CASSFGMGSPLHF	TGTGCCAGCAGCTTTGGTATGGGCTCACCCCTCCACTTT
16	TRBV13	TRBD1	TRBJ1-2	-	CASSRPEDRDDYGYTF	TGTGCCAGCAGCCGACCTGAAGACAGGGACGACTATGGCTACACCTTC
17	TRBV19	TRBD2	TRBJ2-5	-	CASSFGLAGGGRETQYF	TGTGCCAGTAGTTTCGGACTAGCGGGAGGGGGAAGAGAGACCCAGTACTTC
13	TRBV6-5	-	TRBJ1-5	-	CASSYSTSQPQHF	TGTGCCAGCAGTTACTCAACATCGCAGCCCCAGCATTTT
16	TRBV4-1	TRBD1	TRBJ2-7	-	CASSQPGTGRSYEQYF	TGCGCCAGCAGCCAGCCAGGGACAGGGCGATCCTACGAGCAGTACTTC
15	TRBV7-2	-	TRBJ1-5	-	CASSLRSGGDQPQHF	TGTGCCAGCAGCTTAAGGTCGGGAGGAGATCAGCCCCAGCATTTT
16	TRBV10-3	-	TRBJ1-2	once	CAIFSPEGNSNYGYTF	TGTGCCATCTTCTCTCCGGAGGGTAATTCTAACTATGGCTACACCTTC
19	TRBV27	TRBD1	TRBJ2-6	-	CASSLRMRDRGLGANVLTF	TGTGCCAGCAGTTTAAGAATGCGGGACAGGGGGCTTGGGGCCAACGTCCTGACTTTC
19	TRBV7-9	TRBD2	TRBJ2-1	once	CASSNDRGLAGIMNSEQFF	TGTGCCAGCAGCAACGATCGAGGACTAGCCGGGATAATGAATTCGGAGCAGTTCTTC
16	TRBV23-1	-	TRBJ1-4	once	CASSAIEAVEVEKLFF	TGCGCCAGCAGTGCGATAGAAGCGGTAGAGGTTGAAAAACTGTTTTTT
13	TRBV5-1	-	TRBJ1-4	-	CASSPGTNEKLFF	TGCGCCAGCAGCCCCGGGACTAATGAAAAACTGTTTTTT
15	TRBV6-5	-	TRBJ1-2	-	CASSYLAPGNYGYTF	TGTGCCAGCAGTTACCTCGCCCCGGGGAACTATGGCTACACCTTC